This T cell receptor beta chain originates from a study of T cells after yellow fever vaccination. Findings and limits, study-wide: At around 96% for CD4 and about 87% for CD8, most primary-vaccination clones showed up again after the booster. Abundant clonotypes from the bulk population could get into FACS-sorted repertoires as contaminants.

Germline-derived CDR1 and CDR2 are KGHDR and SFDVKD. The V segment lost 4 bases and the J segment 0 bases; nucleotides outside the gene matches: 6. The CDR3 is 16 amino acids. To note about this clonotype: What it binds is unknown.

By 5'RACE template switching, TCR cDNA was produced, with a universal primer site and UMIs added in the process. TCRdb passed the 5' RACE reads through MiXCR, listing each CDR3 protein once. The sample includes 400,000 to 450,000 distinct CDR3 sequences, around 19% of them seen just once. The rearrangement links TRBV24-1 to TRBJ2-3, with TRBD1 matching over 7 bases. The source was PBMCs, collected before the yellow fever booster vaccination. The sequence was obtained from a man aged 18 to 30 who received the YFV17D yellow fever vaccine. CDR3 DNA: TGTGCCACCAGTGACACTGGGACAGCTAGCACAGATACGCAGTATTTT. Amino acids: CATSDTGTASTDTQYF.